The TCR beta chain described here comes from a study of blood T cell repertoires in COVID-19. On the study more broadly: COVID-19 samples from acute and convalescent phases originated in the United States, Italy and Spain. PBMCs, B-cell-depleted T cells, or T cells were the source of the cDNA or gDNA that made up the material.

Per the original data handling: Cell counts per sample came from amplifying reference gene primers. Data came from immunoSEQ multiplex PCR; TCRdb stores just in-frame clones and leaves some out. That table gives V, J and clone size, and the DNA gave D and trimming. The sample contains about 98,000 clones, around 85% of which appear only once. This clonotype was obtained from a woman over 75 with acute or convalescent COVID-19. Sample: peripheral blood.

The CDR3 DNA reads as TGCGCCAGCAGCCTGGGACAGGGGGCGAACACCGGGGAGCTGTTTTTT. This translates into CASSLGQGANTGELFF. V and J are TRBV5-1 and TRBJ2-2, with TRBD1 identical over 11 bases. The junction had 2 bases not matched to a gene; V was cut back by 4 bases and J by 0 bases. The CDR3 length is 16 residues. Germline-derived CDR1 and CDR2 are SGHRS and YFSETQ.